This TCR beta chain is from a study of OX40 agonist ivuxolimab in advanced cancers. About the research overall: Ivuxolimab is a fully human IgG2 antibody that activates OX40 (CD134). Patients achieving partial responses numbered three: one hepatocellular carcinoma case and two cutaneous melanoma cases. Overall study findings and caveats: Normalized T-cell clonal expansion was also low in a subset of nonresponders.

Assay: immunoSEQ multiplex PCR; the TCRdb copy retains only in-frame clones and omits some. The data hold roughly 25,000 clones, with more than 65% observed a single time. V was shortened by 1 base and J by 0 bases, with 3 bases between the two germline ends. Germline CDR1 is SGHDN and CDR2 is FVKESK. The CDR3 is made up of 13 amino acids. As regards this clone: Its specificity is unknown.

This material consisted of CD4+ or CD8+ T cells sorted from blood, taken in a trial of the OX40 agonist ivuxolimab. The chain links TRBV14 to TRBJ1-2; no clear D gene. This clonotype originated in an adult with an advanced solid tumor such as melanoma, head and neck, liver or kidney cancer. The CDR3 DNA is TGTGCCAGCAGCCAAGCTACTAACTATGGCTACACCTTC. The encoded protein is CASSQATNYGYTF.